These 2 T cell receptor beta chains originate from one sample sequenced in a study of blood T cell repertoires in COVID-19. Sequencing was performed with immunoSEQ multiplex PCR; in TCRdb, only in-frame clones are kept and a portion is missing. The sample lists fewer than 300,000 clones, around 85% occurring once. What was sequenced was peripheral blood. Receptors were obtained from a man aged 45-65 years with active or convalescent COVID-19.

This chain uses TRBV11-2 with TRBJ2-5; D may be TRBD2 (6 bases). Germline V gene data show CDR1 as SGHAT and CDR2 as FQNNGV. The CDR3 spans 15 residues. V shed 3 bases and J shed 5 bases, with 16 bases lying between them. The chain's CDR3 is CASSLGLPSWETQYF. CDR3 DNA sequence: TGTGCCAGCAGCTTGGGACTCCCATCCTGGGAGACCCAGTACTTC.

In its sample, this clone was seen once. CDR3 in DNA: TGTGCCAGCAGCTCCCCGACAGGGGGGGATTCTGGAAACACCATATATTTT. Its translation is CASSSPTGGDSGNTIYF. This sequence joins TRBV5-8 and TRBJ1-3; 9 bases map to TRBD1. The length of the CDR3 is 17 residues. In germline, CDR1 is SGHTS, CDR2 YDEGEE. With V trimmed by 3 bases and J by 1 base, 8 bases remained unmatched.